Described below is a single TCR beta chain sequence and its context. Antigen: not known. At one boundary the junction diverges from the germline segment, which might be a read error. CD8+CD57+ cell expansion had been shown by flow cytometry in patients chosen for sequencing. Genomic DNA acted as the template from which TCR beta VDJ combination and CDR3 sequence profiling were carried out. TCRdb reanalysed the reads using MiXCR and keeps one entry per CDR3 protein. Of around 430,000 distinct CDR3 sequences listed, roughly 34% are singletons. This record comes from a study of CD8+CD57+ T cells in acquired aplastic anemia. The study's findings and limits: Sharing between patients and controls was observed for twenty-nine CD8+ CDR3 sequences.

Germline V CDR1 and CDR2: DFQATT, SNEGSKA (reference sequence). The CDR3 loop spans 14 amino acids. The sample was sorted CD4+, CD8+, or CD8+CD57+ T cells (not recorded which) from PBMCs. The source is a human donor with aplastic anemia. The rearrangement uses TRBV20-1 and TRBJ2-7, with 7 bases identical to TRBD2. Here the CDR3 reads CRARGAGPVYEQYF. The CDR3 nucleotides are TGCCGTGCTAGAGGAGCGGGACCCGTATACGAGCAGTACTTC.